The entry below gives a single T cell receptor beta chain sequence along with its context. V was pared by 1 base and J by 4 bases, with 17 bases between. Per the germline V gene, CDR1 is SGHKS and CDR2 is YYEKEE (reference sequence). The CDR3 runs 16 residues. Participants were aged roughly 18 to 89 years from about two dozen US areas. Self-reported history from a screening survey and questionnaire set each donor's cohort. The sample originates from a study of blood T cell repertoires in COVID-19. Study summary: Acute-phase and convalescent COVID-19 samples originated in the United States, Italy and Spain. PBMCs, B-cell-depleted T cells, or T cells were the source of the cDNA or gDNA that made up the material.

The data were produced by immunoSEQ multiplex PCR, yet TCRdb's version contains in-frame clones alone and is incomplete. This sample has 450,000 to 600,000 clones, with roughly 87% found just once. This chain connects TRBV5-5 to TRBJ1-2; perhaps TRBD1 as D (5 bases). Sequencing used PBMCs or T cells enriched from blood (not recorded which). The sequence was obtained from a woman aged 18-29 years who had recovered from COVID-19. Here the CDR3 DNA reads TGTGCCAGCAGCTTGTGGGGACTCTTACTGGCCTATGGCTACACCTTC. Its translation is CASSLWGLLLAYGYTF.